This T cell receptor (beta chain) was observed in a study of shared clonotypes between healthy human individuals. Study outcomes and limitations: A small donor pool kept down the genetic and exposure-history diversity that was represented. Compared with clonotypes that all four donors shared, non-shared clonotypes had lower generation probabilities.

To note about this clone: Its antigen remains unknown.

Each sorted subset replicate got 200 ng genomic DNA, roughly 30,000 genomes. Using immunoSEQ multiplex PCR, the repertoire was profiled, and TCRdb retains in-frame clones only, with some absent. The data show a few million clones, under 95% seen once. A split of CD4+ cells into CD45RA+ naive and CD45RA-negative memory subsets was performed. Germline CDR1 reads KGHSH; CDR2 reads LQKENI. J lost 6 bases, V lost 0 bases, and 7 bases had no gene match. The CDR3 runs to 16 residues. The chain combines TRBV18 with TRBJ2-1; 8 nucleotides align to TRBD2. The source material was naive CD4+ T cells from PBMCs. The subset denotes: CD45RA+ positively selected. This sequence originates from a man younger than 35 in good health. Some clones in this sample may be carry-over from other donors' samples. The CDR3 sequence: CASSPPNKRGTNEQFF. The DNA of the CDR3 is TGTGCCAGCTCACCACCAAACAAGCGGGGGACCAATGAGCAGTTCTTC. Filled out from reference TRBV18 and TRBJ2-1, the complete variable domain reads NAGVMQNPRHLVRRRGQEARLRCSPMKGHSHVYWYRQLPEEGLKFMVYLQKENIIDESGMPKERFSAEFPKEGPSILRIQQVVRGDSAAYFCASSPPNKRGTNEQFFGPGTRLTVL.